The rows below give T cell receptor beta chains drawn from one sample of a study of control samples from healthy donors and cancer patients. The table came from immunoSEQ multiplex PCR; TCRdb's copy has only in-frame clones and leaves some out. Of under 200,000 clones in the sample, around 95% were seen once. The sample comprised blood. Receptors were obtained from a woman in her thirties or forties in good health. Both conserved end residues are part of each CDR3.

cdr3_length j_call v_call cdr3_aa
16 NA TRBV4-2 CASSHYRTGGWNEQYF
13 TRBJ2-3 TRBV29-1 CSVQSGGTDTQYF
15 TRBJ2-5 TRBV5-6 CASSLGRVGGETQYF
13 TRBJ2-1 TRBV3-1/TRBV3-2 CASSRDGANEQFF
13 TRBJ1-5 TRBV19 CASSISGNQPQHF
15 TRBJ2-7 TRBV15 CATSREGQIAYEQYF
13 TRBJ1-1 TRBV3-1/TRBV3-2 CASSQSLSTEAFF
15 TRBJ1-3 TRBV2 CASSEVRVRRNTIYF
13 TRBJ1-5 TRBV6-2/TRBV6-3 CASSYGPYQPQHF
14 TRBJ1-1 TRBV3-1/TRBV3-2 CASSPWARNTEAFF
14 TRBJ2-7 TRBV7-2 CASSLVVSLYEQYF
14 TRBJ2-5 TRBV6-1 CASSEPDRQETQYF
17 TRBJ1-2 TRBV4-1 CASSQGETGKGINGYTF
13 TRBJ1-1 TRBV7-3 CASSLSLNTEAFF
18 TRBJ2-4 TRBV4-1 CASSQDKSAGGAKNIQYF
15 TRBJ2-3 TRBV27 CASSLLAVGTDTQYF
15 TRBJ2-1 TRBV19 CASSRSGTSGNEQFF
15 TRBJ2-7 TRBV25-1 CASLARTGTSYEQYF
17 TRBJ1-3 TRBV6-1 CASSEAAGAQFGNTIYF
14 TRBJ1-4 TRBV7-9 CASSSSGADEKLFF